This T cell receptor beta chain was retrieved from a study of blood T cell repertoires in COVID-19. The CDR3 contains 14 residues. CDR1 is SQVTM and CDR2 is ANQGSEA in the germline V gene. V lost 5 bases and J lost 6, with 20 bases in between. Repertoires were generated with immunoSEQ multiplex PCR, while TCRdb's copy carries only in-frame clones and drops some. This table has approximately 13,000 clones, about three quarters appearing once. This clone was counted a few times. Material for sequencing was peripheral blood. The chain is built from TRBV29-1 and TRBJ2-7; tentatively, D is TRBD2 (6 bases). The sequence derives from a man between 65 and 85 years old with acute or convalescent COVID-19. The CDR3: CSVSPRSVGGEQYF. The CDR3 bases are TGCAGCGTTAGCCCCCGGAGTGTGGGGGGCGAGCAGTACTTC.